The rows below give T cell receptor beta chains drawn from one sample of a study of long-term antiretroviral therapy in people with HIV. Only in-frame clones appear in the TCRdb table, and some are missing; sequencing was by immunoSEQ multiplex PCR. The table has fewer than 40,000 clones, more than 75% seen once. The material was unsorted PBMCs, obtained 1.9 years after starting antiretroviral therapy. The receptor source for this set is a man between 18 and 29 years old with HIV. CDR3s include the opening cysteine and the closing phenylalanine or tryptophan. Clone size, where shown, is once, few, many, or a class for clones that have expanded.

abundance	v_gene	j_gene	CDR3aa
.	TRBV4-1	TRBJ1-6	CASRQDRGILNSPLHF
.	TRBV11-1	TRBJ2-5	CASSLAEASGTQYF
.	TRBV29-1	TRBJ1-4	CSVAGENEKLFF
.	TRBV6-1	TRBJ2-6	CASSRDSSGANVLTF
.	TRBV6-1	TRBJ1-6	CASSGGVTGQGNSPLHF
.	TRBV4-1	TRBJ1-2	CASSPPETKFTNYGYTF
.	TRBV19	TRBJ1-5	CATSTGESRNQPQHF
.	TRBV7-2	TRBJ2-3	CASSSYQDADTQYF
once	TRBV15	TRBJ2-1	CATSSQGISYNEQFF
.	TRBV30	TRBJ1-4	CAWSLRQDEKLFF
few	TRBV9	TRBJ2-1	CASSGRQGLIGEQFF
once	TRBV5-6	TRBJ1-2	CASSRDRGNYGYTF
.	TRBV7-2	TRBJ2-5	CASSVPGGETQYF
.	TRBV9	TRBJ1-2	CASSPGGSYGYTF
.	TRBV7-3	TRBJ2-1	CASSPGPSSYNEQFF
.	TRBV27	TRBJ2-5	CASSGGWRGETQYF
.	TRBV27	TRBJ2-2	CASRSGGAGTGELFF
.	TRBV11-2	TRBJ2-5	CASSLAWETQYF
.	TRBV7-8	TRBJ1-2	CASSHSDRSAGYTF
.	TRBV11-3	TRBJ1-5	CASSLEGDQPQHF
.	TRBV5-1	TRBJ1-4	CASSLGSGGTTNEKLFF
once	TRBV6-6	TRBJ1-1	CASSLRTTGEEAFF
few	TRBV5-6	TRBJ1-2	CASSGSNHYGYTF
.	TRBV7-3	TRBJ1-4	CASSLNRPGQGEKLFF
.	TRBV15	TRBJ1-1	CATSERQEGVAFF
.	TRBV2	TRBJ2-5	CASSIGTSGGVETQYF
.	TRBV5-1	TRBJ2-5	CASSLTGDPMETQYF
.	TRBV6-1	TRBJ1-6	CASSEVMSSSSPLHF
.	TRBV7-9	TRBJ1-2	CASSPPYTGYTF
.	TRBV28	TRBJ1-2	CASSLGGYGYTF
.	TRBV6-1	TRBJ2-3	CASSEEGGGPDTQYF
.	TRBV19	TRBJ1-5	CASTRRPRGTYSNQPQHF
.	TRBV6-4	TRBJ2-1	CASSDSSGSYNEQFF
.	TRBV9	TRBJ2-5	CASSVDGGQETQYF
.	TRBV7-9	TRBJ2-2	CASSFMGPGELFF
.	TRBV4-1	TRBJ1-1	CASSAGAGGIPTEAFF
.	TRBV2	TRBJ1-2	CASITGPQRLNYGYTF
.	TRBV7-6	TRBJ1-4	CASSLSGEKLFF
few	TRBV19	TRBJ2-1	CASSKAGLRGEQFF
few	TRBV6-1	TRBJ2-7	CASNGRGSSYEQYF
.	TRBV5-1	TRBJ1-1	CASSYSDRRNTEAFF
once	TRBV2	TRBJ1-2	CASSEGTGVGYTF
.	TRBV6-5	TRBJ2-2	CASSYSIRLNTGELFF
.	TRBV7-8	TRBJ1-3	CASSSRGRSGNTIYF
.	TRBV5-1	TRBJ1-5	CASSAGQGINQPQHF
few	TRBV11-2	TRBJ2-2	CASTRGFNTGELFF
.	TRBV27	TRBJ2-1	CASSLTDFSYNEQFF
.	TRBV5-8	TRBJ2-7	CASINIPGLYEQYF